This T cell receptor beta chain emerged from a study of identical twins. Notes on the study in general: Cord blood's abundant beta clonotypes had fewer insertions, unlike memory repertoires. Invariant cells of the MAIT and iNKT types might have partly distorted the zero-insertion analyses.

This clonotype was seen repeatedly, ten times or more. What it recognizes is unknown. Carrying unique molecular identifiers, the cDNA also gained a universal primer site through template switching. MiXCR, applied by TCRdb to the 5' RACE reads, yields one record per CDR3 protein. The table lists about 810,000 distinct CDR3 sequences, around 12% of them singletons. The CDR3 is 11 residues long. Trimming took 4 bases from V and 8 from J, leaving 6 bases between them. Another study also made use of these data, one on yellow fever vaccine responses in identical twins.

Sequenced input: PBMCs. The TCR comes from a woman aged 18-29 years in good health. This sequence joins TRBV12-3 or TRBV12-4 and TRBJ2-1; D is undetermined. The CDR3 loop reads CASSYNDEQFF. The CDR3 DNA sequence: TGTGCCAGCAGTTATAACGATGAGCAGTTCTTC.